These 23 T cell receptor beta chains were sequenced from one sample in a study of blood T cells in healthy people across ages. Together with a sample-barcoded 5' primer, a J-beta primer mix was included in a second PCR lasting about 7 to 11 cycles. TCRdb reprocessed the 5' RACE reads via MiXCR and lists one record per CDR3 protein. The table records about 830,000 distinct CDR3 sequences, 60% to 80% of them present only once. Sequenced material: blood. These receptors all stem from a man aged 30 to 39 in good health.

V usage is TRBV6-2 or TRBV6-3 and J usage is TRBJ2-3; TRBD2 might be the D (5 bases). Germline V lookup: CDR1 MNHEY, CDR2 SVGEGT. The germline V and J ends were trimmed by 0 bases and 3 bases, with 10 bases remaining between them. This CDR3 has 15 amino acids. CDR3 bases: TGTGCCAGCAGTTACTCCCCATGGAGGACAGATACGCAGTATTTT. The encoded protein is CASSYSPWRTDTQYF.

This clonotype was counted only a few times. The V call is TRBV6-2 or TRBV6-3, the J call TRBJ2-1; 12 bases map to TRBD2. From germline, CDR1 is MNHEY and CDR2 SVGEGT. V lost 2 bases to trimming and J lost 8 bases; unmatched junction nucleotides: 4. This CDR3 contains 15 residues. The CDR3 sequence: CASSYLAGGPYEQFF. CDR3 DNA: TGTGCCAGCAGTTACCTAGCGGGGGGGCCATATGAGCAGTTCTTC.

The chain uses TRBV20-1 and TRBJ2-4; 11 nucleotides line up with TRBD2. This CDR3 comprises 17 residues. J was trimmed by 0 bases and V by 3 bases; bases with no gene match: 7. Germline lookup yields CDR1 DFQATT and CDR2 SNEGSKA (reference sequence). The CDR3 DNA reads TGCAGTGCTAGTCTAGCGGGGGGTGCTCTAGCCAAAAACATTCAGTACTTC. Translating it yields CSASLAGGALAKNIQYF.

The V and J genes are TRBV25-1 and TRBJ1-3; D is uncertain. Between the trimmed V and J ends, which lost 3 bases and 0 bases, there was a span of 6 bases. The CDR3 length is 14 residues. Per germline, CDR1 MGHDK and CDR2 SYGVNS. CDR3 DNA sequence: TGTGCCAGCAGTGACCAGATCTCTGGAAACACCATATATTTT. Amino acid sequence: CASSDQISGNTIYF.

This sequence joins TRBV29-1 and TRBJ2-1; D tentatively fits TRBD1 or TRBD2 (5 bases each). CDR3 length: 14 amino acids. Deletions cut 8 bases from V and 6 bases from J, with 20 bases between. Germline CDR1 is SQVTM and CDR2 is ANQGSEA. The CDR3 loop is CSSWERGASNEQFF. The CDR3 bases are TGCAGCTCCTGGGAGAGGGGAGCAAGCAATGAGCAGTTCTTC.

As regards this clonotype: One base away lies a much larger clone, so this may be a sequencing read error. This chain uses TRBV20-1 with TRBJ1-2; 7 bases match TRBD1. Germline CDR1 DFQATT, CDR2 SNEGSKA (reference sequence). Trimming removed 6 bases from V and 9 bases from J; junction bases left unmatched: 13. CDR3 length: 13 amino acids. CDR3 nucleotide sequence: TGCAGTGCGTCCTCCGACAGGGTATCTAGCTACACCTTC. This gives the protein CSASSDRVSSYTF.

This clonotype was picked up many times. This chain joins TRBV6-5 and TRBJ1-6; TRBD1 is a possible D gene (5 bases). Looked up from germline, CDR1 is MNHEY and CDR2 is SVGAGI. There are 15 residues in the CDR3. V gave up 3 bases and J gave up 3 bases, with 9 bases separating them. The CDR3 DNA sequence: TGTGCCAGCAGTTATCGACAGAGCTATAATTCACCCCTCCACTTT. Encoded protein: CASSYRQSYNSPLHF.

This chain links TRBV30 with TRBJ2-3; TRBD1 agrees at 9 bases. Germline CDR1 reads GTSNPN; CDR2 reads SVGIG (reference sequence). V trimming: 5 bases; J trimming: 4 bases; junction bases outside the gene matches: 7. There are 14 residues in the CDR3. DNA of the CDR3: TGTGCCTGGGACCCGGGACAGGGACCAGATACGCAGTATTTT. It yields the protein CAWDPGQGPDTQYF.

This clonotype was recorded a few times. V is TRBV29-1 and J is TRBJ2-7; D is unclear. This CDR3 has 11 residues. Trimming shortened V by 7 bases and J by 3 bases, and 10 bases separated the two germline ends. Per germline, CDR1 SQVTM and CDR2 ANQGSEA. The CDR3 loop reads CSALSDYEQYF. The CDR3 region has the DNA TGCAGCGCCCTTTCAGACTACGAGCAGTACTTC.

V usage is TRBV20-1 and J usage is TRBJ1-2, with D uncertain. The germline V gene has CDR1 DFQATT and CDR2 SNEGSKA (reference sequence). CDR3 length: 15 amino acids. The V end lost 3 bases, the J end lost 1 base, and 15 bases lay between the germline ends. CDR3 amino acids: CSARENPYFNYGYTF. The CDR3 bases are TGCAGTGCTAGGGAGAACCCTTACTTTAACTATGGCTACACCTTC.

The CDR3 region is CASSLTGGWYEQYF. CDR3 in DNA: TGTGCCAGCAGCTTGACAGGGGGCTGGTACGAGCAGTACTTC. This rearrangement joins TRBV11-2 to TRBJ2-7; 10 bases fit TRBD1. The CDR3 length is 14 residues. V gave up 3 bases and J gave up 4 bases; unmatched junction bases: 3. CDR1 is SGHAT, CDR2 FQNNGV, per germline.

V usage is TRBV7-3 and J usage is TRBJ2-6; D may be TRBD1 (6 bases). The V gene's germline CDR1 is SGHTA and CDR2 FQGTGA. V gave up 6 bases and J gave up 0 bases, with 9 bases separating them. The CDR3 runs 15 residues. CDR3 sequence reads: CASRVQGSGANVLTF. The DNA for the CDR3 is TGTGCCAGCAGAGTACAGGGCTCTGGGGCCAACGTCCTGACTTTC. Drawing the rest from reference TRBV7-3 and TRBJ2-6, the complete variable domain is GAGVSQTPSNKVTEKGKYVELRCDPISGHTALYWYRQSLGQGPEFLIYFQGTGAADDSGLPNDRFFAVRPEGSVSTLKIQRTERGDSAVYLCASRVQGSGANVLTFGAGSRLTVL.

The chain links TRBV7-2 to TRBJ2-1, with D unclear. The J call may be in error: the DNA end matches TRBJ2-5 better. This CDR3 has 11 residues. CDR1 SGHTA and CDR2 FQGNSA come from the germline V gene. In nucleotides, the CDR3 is TGTGCCAGCAGCTCCGGCGGACCCCAGTACTTC. It encodes CASSSGGPQYF.

The J gene is TRBJ2-3, the V gene TRBV10-3; no reliable D call. The CDR3 runs 13 residues. Trimming took 4 bases from V and 2 from J, leaving 7 bases between them. The germline CDR1 and CDR2 sequences are ENHRY and SYGVKD. The CDR3 nucleotides are TGTGCCATCAGTGGGAGCTTCACAGATACGCAGTATTTT. It is translated as CAISGSFTDTQYF.

The chain has TRBV20-1 and TRBJ1-1, with D possibly matching TRBD1 (6 bases). The CDR3 loop spans 15 amino acids. Germline V gives CDR1 DFQATT, CDR2 SNEGSKA (reference sequence). Trimming pared 6 bases from V and 2 bases from J, leaving 19 bases between. DNA for the CDR3: TGCAGTGCCTCCCGTGATACAGGGATCAACACTGAAGCTTTCTTT. Translating gives CSASRDTGINTEAFF.

The chain is built from TRBV30 and TRBJ1-6, with TRBD1 matching 9 bases. Germline V gene lookup returns CDR1 GTSNPN and CDR2 SVGIG (reference sequence). The CDR3 is 12 amino acids. The ends lost 6 bases at V and 7 bases at J; junction bases unmatched: 1. CDR3 bases: TGTGCCTGCGGACAGGGGAATTCACCCCTCCACTTT. It encodes CACGQGNSPLHF. Full variable domain (remainder filled in from reference TRBV30 and TRBJ1-6): SQTIHQWPATLVQPVGSPLSLECTVEGTSNPNLYWYRQAAGRGLQLLFYSVGIGQISSEVPQNLSASRPQDRQFILSSKKLLLSDSGFYLCACGQGNSPLHFGNGTRLTVT.

The chain is built from TRBV7-8 and TRBJ2-1; tentative D call: TRBD2 (5 bases). Germline CDR1 is SGHVS and CDR2 is FQNEAQ. Trimming removed 6 bases from V and 4 bases from J, with 10 bases in between. CDR3 length equals 13 residues. CDR3: CASSAGEYNEQFF. The DNA for the CDR3 is TGTGCCAGCAGTGCCGGGGAATACAATGAGCAGTTCTTC.

The chain joins TRBV5-1 to TRBJ2-4; no clear D. Germline loops: CDR1 SGHRS, CDR2 YFSETQ. Trimming stripped 8 bases from V and 3 bases from J, with 18 bases between. The CDR3 covers 15 residues. The CDR3 loop reads CASSRRHPGKNIQYF. CDR3 DNA sequence: TGCGCCAGTAGCCGGAGACACCCTGGCAAAAACATTCAGTACTTC.

The genes are TRBV6-2 or TRBV6-3 and TRBJ1-5; D not certain. In germline, CDR1 is MNHEY, CDR2 SVGEGT. Trimming stripped 5 bases from V and 1 base from J, with 12 bases between. The CDR3 sequence is 15 residues long. This CDR3 reads CASSKGQRSNQPQHF. As DNA, the CDR3 is TGTGCCAGCAGTAAAGGGCAACGGAGCAATCAGCCCCAGCATTTT.

The chain combines TRBV5-1 with TRBJ2-7; D gene uncertain. This CDR3 has 12 residues. Germline V CDR1 and CDR2: SGHRS, YFSETQ. V was shortened by 5 bases and J by 3 bases, with 9 bases between the two germline ends. CDR3 nucleotide sequence: TGCGCCAGCAGGTCAGACGACTACGAGCAGTACTTC. Translated: CASRSDDYEQYF.

The count of this clonotype is one. The chain employs TRBV20-1 and TRBJ2-6; D remains ambiguous. The germline CDR1 and CDR2 sequences are DFQATT and SNEGSKA (reference sequence). Trimming took off 0 bases at V and 2 bases at J, with 8 bases between the two ends. This CDR3 is built from 15 residues. CDR3 sequence (DNA): TGCAGTGCTAGAGATTCGCCAGCTGGGGCCAACGTCCTGACTTTC. It is translated as CSARDSPAGANVLTF.

This clonotype has only one observation. V gene TRBV19 combines with J gene TRBJ2-4, with TRBD1 matching 8 bases. V shed 5 bases, J shed 5 bases, and the junction held 2 bases outside the gene matches. CDR1 is LNHDA and CDR2 is SQIVND in the germline V gene (reference sequence). This CDR3 region has 13 residues. CDR3 protein: CASSVGQENIQYF. The CDR3, as DNA: TGTGCCAGTAGTGTGGGACAGGAAAACATTCAGTACTTC. Variable domain in full (rest from reference TRBV19 and TRBJ2-4): DGGITQSPKYLFRKEGQNVTLSCEQNLNHDAMYWYRQDPGQGLRLIYYSQIVNDFQKGDIAEGYSVSREKKESFPLTVTSAQKNPTAFYLCASSVGQENIQYFGAGTRLSVL.

The chain employs TRBV29-1 and TRBJ2-3; a possible D gene is TRBD1 (6 bases). Germline CDR1 SQVTM, CDR2 ANQGSEA. The CDR3 is 15 amino acids. The V end lost 3 bases, the J end lost 0 bases, and 13 bases lay between the germline ends. The CDR3 loop is CSVEWRTASTDTQYF. The CDR3 DNA sequence: TGCAGCGTTGAGTGGCGGACAGCTAGCACAGATACGCAGTATTTT.